These 5 T cell receptor beta chains were all obtained from the same sample, sequenced in a study of blood T cell repertoires in COVID-19. Assay: immunoSEQ multiplex PCR; the TCRdb copy retains only in-frame clones and omits some. There are about 360,000 clones in the sample; approximately 86% occur only once, and around 7.4% lies in the top ten. Sequenced: peripheral blood. The source is a woman aged 60 to 75 with COVID-19, enrolled during active disease.

The chain is built from TRBV7-2 and TRBJ2-5; D call uncertain. Germline CDR1 reads SGHTA; CDR2 reads FQGNSA. There are 14 residues in the CDR3. Trimming removed 4 bases from V and 5 bases from J, with 14 bases in between. In nucleotides, the CDR3 is TGTGCCAGCAGCTCCCCGTATACAAAGGAGACCCAGTACTTC. Amino acid sequence: CASSSPYTKETQYF.

The chain employs TRBV5-1 and TRBJ2-1; 10 bases are shared with TRBD1. There are 16 residues in the CDR3. Germline V lookup: CDR1 SGHRS, CDR2 YFSETQ. The J segment lost 3 bases and the V segment lost 0 bases, leaving 3 bases of the junction unmatched. The CDR3: CASSLVGDRGYNEQFF. DNA for the CDR3: TGCGCCAGCAGCTTGGTTGGGGACAGGGGCTACAATGAGCAGTTCTTC. The full variable domain, completed using reference TRBV5-1 and TRBJ2-1, is KAGVTQTPRYLIKTRGQQVTLSCSPISGHRSVSWYQQTPGQGLQFLFEYFSETQRNKGNFPGRFSGRQFSNSRSEMNVSTLELGDSALYLCASSLVGDRGYNEQFFGPGTRLTVL.

The V call is TRBV2, the J call TRBJ1-2; D uncertain. Germline CDR1 reads SNHLY; CDR2 reads FYNNEI. CDR3 size: 14 residues. Between the trimmed V and J ends, which lost 4 bases and 8 bases, there was a span of 17 bases. This CDR3 reads CASSGAHGAGGYTF. The DNA for the CDR3 is TGTGCCAGCAGTGGGGCCCACGGTGCCGGAGGCTACACCTTC.

The chain uses TRBV6-6 and TRBJ1-5, with TRBD1 matching over 7 bases. The CDR3 runs 16 residues. CDR1 is MNHNY, CDR2 SVGAGI, per germline (reference sequence). Trimming removed 5 bases from V and 3 bases from J; junction bases left unmatched: 10. This CDR3 is CASSRRQGSVNQPQHF. CDR3 sequence (DNA): TGTGCCAGCAGTCGACGACAGGGCTCGGTCAATCAGCCCCAGCATTTT.

The chain is built from TRBV24-1 and TRBJ2-1; D may be TRBD2 (7 bases). V lost 12 bases to trimming and J lost 7 bases, with 18 bases between them. Germline V gives CDR1 KGHDR, CDR2 SFDVKD. This CDR3 has 13 amino acids. In DNA, the CDR3 is TGTGCCCCCGGGGCGGGGGCGGGGAATGAGCAGTTCTTC. It yields the protein CAPGAGAGNEQFF.